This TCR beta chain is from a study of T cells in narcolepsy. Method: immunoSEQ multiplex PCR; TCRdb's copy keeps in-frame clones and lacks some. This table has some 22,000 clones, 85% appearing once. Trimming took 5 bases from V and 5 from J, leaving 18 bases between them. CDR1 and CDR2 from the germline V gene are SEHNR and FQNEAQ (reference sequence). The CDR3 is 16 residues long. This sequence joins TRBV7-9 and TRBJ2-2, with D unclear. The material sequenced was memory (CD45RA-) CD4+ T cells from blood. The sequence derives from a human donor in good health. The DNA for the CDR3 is TGTGCCAGCAGCCCGCCGGGCAGTTCAGTGACCGGGGAGCTGTTTTTT. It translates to CASSPPGSSVTGELFF.